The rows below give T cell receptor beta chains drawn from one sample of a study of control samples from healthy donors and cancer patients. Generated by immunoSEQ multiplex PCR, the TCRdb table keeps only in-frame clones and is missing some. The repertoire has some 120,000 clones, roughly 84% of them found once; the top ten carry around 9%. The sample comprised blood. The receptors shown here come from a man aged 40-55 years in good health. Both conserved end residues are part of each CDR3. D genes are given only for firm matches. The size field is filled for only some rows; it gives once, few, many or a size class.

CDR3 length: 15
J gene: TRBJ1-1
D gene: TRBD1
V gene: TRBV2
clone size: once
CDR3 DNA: TGTGCCAGCAACATAGGACAGGGGGCCTGGGCTGAAGCTTTCTTT
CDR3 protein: CASNIGQGAWAEAFF

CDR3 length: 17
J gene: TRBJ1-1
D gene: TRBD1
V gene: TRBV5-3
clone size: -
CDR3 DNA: TGTGCCAGAACCCCAAGACAGGGTGGGGTGGTTGGCACTGAAGCTTTCTTT
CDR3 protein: CARTPRQGGVVGTEAFF

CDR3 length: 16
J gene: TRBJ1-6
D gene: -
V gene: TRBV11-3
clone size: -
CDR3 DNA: TGTGCCAGCAGCCTCGGGCAGAGCTCCTATAATTCACCCCTCCACTTT
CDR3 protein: CASSLGQSSYNSPLHF

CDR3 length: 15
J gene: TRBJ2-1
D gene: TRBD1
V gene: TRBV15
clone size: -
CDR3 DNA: TGTGCCACCAGCCTCCGGGACAGTAAAATAAATGAGCAGTTCTTC
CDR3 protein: CATSLRDSKINEQFF

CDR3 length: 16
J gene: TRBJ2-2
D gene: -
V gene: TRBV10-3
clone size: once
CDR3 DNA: TGTGCCATCAGCCGCTCCGCAGGGTTTAACGCCGGGGAGCTGTTTTTT
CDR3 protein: CAISRSAGFNAGELFF

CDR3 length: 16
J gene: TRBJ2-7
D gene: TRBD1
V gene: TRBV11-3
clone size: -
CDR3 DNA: TGTGCCAGCAGCCCGCGCGGACAGGGGGCGGTTTCCGAGCAGTACTTC
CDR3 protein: CASSPRGQGAVSEQYF

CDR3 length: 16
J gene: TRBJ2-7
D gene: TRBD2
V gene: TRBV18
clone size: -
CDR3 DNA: TGTGCCAGCTCAAAGTTGACTAGCCTTAGCTCCTACGAGCAGTACTTC
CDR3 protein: CASSKLTSLSSYEQYF

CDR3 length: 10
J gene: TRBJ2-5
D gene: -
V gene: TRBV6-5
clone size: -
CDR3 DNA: TGTGCCAGCAAAGGGGAGACCCAGTACTTC
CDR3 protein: CASKGETQYF

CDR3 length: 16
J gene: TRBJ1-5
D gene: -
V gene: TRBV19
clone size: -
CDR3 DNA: TGTGCCAGTAGTATTTGGGCCCCCGGTAGCAATCAGCCCCAGCATTTT
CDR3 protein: CASSIWAPGSNQPQHF

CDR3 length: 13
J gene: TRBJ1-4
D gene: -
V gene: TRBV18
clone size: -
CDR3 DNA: TGTGCCAGCTCACCAACCAGGAATGAAAAACTGTTTTTT
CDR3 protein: CASSPTRNEKLFF

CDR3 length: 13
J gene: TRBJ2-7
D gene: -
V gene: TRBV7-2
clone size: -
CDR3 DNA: TGTGCCAGCAGCGTCAGGGGAGTCGCCGAGCAGTACTTC
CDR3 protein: CASSVRGVAEQYF

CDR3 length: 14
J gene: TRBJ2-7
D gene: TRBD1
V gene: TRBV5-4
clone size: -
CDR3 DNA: TGTGCCAGCAGCCGGACAGGCGGTCTCTACGAGCAGTACTTC
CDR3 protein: CASSRTGGLYEQYF

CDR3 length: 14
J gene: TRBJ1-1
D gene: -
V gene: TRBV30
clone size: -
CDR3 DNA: TGTGCCTGGAGTGTACGATCCGGGAACACTGAAGCTTTCTTT
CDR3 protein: CAWSVRSGNTEAFF

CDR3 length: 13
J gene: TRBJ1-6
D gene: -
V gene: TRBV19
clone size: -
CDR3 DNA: TGTGCCAGTAGTCCGGCAGCCCGACCACCCCTCCACTTT
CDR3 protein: CASSPAARPPLHF

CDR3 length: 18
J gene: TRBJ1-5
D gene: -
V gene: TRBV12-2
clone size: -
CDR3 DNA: TGTGCAAGTCGCTTAGCGCGACAGGGGACAACAAGGGGTCAGCCCCAGCATTTT
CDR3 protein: CASRLARQGTTRGQPQHF

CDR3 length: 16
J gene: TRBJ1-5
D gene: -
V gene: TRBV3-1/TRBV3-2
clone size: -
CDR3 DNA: TGTGCCAGCAGCCAAGAGCCACCGGGGGGCAATCAGCCCCAGCATTTT
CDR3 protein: CASSQEPPGGNQPQHF

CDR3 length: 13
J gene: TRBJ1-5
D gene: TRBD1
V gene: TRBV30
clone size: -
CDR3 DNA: TGTGCCTGGGGGACAGGGTACAATCAGCCCCAGCATTTT
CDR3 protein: CAWGTGYNQPQHF

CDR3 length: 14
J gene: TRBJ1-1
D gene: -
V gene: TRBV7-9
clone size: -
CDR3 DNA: TGTGCCAGCAGGTCGACAGGTCAGGAAACTGAAGCTTTCTTT
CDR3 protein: CASRSTGQETEAFF

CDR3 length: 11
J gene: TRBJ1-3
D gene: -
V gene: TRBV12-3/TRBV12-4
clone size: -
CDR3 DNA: TGTGCCAGCAGCCCCGGCAACACCATATATTTT
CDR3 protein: CASSPGNTIYF

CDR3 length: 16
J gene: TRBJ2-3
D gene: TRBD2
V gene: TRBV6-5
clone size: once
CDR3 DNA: TGTGCCAGCAGTTGGACTAGCGGGGGGAACACAAATACGCAGTATTTT
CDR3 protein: CASSWTSGGNTNTQYF

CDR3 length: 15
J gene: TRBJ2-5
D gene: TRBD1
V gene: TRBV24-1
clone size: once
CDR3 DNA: TGTGCCACCAGTGATTTACGAGGGGGCTTCGAGACCCAGTACTTC
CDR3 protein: CATSDLRGGFETQYF

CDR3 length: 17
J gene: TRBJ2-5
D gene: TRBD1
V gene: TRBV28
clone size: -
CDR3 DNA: TGTGCCAGCAGAAGACTACCAAACAGGGGATCCTTAGAGACCCAGTACTTC
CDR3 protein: CASRRLPNRGSLETQYF

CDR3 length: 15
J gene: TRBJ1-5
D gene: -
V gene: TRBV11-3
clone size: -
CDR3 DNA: TGTGCCAGCAGCCCCGGCCAGGGGAGCAATCAGCCCCAGCATTTT
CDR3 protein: CASSPGQGSNQPQHF

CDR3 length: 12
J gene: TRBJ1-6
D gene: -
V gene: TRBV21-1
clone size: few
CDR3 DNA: TGTGCCAGCAGCAAAGAGGGTTCACCCCTCCACTTT
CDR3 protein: CASSKEGSPLHF

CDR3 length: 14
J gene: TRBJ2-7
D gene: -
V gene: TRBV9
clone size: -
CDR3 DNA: TGTGCCAGCAGCGTAAGTCTCATTTTAGGGGAGCAGTACTTC
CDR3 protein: CASSVSLILGEQYF

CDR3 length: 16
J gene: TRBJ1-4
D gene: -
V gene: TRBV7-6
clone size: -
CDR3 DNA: TGTGCCAGCAGCTTAGATATCGGCGGCGAGAATGAAAAACTGTTTTTT
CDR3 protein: CASSLDIGGENEKLFF

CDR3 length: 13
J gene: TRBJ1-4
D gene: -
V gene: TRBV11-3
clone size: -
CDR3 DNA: TGTGCCAGCAGCGGACCTAACGGTGAAAAACTGTTTTTT
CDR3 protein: CASSGPNGEKLFF

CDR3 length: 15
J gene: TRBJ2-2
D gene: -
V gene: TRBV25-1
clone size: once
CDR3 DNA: TGTGCCAGCAGTGGGAGGGTTGTTGACACCGGGGAGCTGTTTTTT
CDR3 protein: CASSGRVVDTGELFF

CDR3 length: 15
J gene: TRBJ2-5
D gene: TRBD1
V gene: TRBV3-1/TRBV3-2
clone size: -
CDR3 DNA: TGTGCCAGCAGCCAAGTTGAACAGGGGTGGGAGACCCAGTACTTC
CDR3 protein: CASSQVEQGWETQYF

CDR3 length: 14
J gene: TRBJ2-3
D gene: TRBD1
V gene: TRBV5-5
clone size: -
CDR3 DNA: TGTGCCAGCAGAGGACAGGGGGGCACAGATACGCAGTATTTT
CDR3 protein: CASRGQGGTDTQYF

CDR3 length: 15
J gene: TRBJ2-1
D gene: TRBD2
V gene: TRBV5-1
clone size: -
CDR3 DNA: TGCGCCAGCAGCCTGGCCGGGACTATGGACAATGAGCAGTTCTTC
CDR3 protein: CASSLAGTMDNEQFF

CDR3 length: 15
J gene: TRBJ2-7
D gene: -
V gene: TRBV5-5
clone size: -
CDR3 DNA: TGTGCCAGCAGCTCAGACGGGACCGTCCGCTACGAGCAGTACTTC
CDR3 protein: CASSSDGTVRYEQYF

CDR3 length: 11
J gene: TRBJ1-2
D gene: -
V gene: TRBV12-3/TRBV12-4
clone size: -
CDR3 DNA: TGTGCCAGCAGTTATAGGAATGGCTACACCTTC
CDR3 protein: CASSYRNGYTF

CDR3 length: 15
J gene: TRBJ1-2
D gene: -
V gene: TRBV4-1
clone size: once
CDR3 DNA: TGCGCCAGCAGCCAAAGCGGGACCACAGTCTATGGCTACACCTTC
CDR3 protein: CASSQSGTTVYGYTF

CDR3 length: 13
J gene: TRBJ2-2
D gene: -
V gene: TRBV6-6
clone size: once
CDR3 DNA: TGTGCCAGCAGTAGAGGAGGCACCGGGGAGCTGTTTTTT
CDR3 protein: CASSRGGTGELFF

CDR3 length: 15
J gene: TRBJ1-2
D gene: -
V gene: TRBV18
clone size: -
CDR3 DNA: TGTGCCAGCTCACCATCTGACAAAACTAACTATGGCTACACCTTC
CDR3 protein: CASSPSDKTNYGYTF

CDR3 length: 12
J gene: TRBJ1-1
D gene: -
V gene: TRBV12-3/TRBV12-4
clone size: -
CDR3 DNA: TGTGCCAGCAAAGGCGCCGGCACTGAAGCTTTCTTT
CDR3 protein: CASKGAGTEAFF

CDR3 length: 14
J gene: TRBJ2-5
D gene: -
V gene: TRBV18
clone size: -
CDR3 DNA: TGTGCCAGCTCACCACCAGGGCAGCAAGAGACCCAGTACTTC
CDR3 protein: CASSPPGQQETQYF

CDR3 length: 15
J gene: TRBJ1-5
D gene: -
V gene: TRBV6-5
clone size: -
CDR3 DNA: TGTGCCAGCACCCCGGGCAGAGCCCAGCCAGGGCCCCAGCATTTT
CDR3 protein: CASTPGRAQPGPQHF

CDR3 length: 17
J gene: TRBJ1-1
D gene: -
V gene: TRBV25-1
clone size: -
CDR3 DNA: TGTGCCAGCAGTGAAATGTACTCCCGGGGCATGAACACTGAAGCTTTCTTT
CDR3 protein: CASSEMYSRGMNTEAFF

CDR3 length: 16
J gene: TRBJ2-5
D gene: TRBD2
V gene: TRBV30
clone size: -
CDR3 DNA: TGTGCCTGGAGTCCCCCGGGGGGACGGGGACAAGAGACCCAGTACTTC
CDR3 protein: CAWSPPGGRGQETQYF